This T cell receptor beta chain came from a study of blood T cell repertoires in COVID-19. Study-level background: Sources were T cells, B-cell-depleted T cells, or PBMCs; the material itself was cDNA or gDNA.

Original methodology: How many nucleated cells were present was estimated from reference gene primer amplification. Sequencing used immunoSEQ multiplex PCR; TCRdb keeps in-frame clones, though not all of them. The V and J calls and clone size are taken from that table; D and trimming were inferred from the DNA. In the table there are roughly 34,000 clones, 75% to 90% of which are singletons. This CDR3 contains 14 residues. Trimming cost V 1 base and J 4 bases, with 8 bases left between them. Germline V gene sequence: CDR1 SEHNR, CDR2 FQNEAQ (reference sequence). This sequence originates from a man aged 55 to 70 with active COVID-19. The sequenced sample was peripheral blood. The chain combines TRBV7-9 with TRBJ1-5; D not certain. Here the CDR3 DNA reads TGTGCCAGCAGCTTAGGGACGGGGAATCAGCCCCAGCATTTT. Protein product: CASSLGTGNQPQHF.